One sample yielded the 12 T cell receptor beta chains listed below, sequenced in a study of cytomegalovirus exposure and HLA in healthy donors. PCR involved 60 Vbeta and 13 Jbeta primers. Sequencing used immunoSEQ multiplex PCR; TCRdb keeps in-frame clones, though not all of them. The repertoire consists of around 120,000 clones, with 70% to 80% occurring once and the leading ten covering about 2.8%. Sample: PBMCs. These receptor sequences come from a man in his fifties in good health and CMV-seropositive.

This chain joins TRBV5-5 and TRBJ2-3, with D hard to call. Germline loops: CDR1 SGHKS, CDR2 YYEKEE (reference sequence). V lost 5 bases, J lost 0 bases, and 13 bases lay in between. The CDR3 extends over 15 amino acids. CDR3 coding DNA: TGTGCCAGCAGTCCAGACCAGGATAGCACAGATACGCAGTATTTT. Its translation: CASSPDQDSTDTQYF.

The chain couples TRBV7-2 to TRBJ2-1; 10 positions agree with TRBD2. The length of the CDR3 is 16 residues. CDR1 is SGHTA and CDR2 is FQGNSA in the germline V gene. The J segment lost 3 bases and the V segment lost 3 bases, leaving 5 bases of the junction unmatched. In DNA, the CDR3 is TGTGCCAGCAGCTTCCAGCGGGGGGGCCGCTACAATGAGCAGTTCTTC. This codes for CASSFQRGGRYNEQFF.

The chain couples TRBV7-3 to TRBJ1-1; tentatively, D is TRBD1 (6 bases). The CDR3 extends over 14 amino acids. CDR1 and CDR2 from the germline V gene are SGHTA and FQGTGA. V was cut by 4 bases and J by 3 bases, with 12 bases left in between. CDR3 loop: CASSSTGQDTEAFF. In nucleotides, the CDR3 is TGTGCCAGCAGCTCTACAGGGCAGGACACTGAAGCTTTCTTT.

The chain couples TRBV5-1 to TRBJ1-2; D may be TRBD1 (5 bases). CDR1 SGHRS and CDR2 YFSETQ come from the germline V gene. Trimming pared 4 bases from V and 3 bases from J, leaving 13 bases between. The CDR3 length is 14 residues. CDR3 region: CASSPGGFDYGYTF. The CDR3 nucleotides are TGCGCCAGCAGCCCCGGGGGGTTCGACTATGGCTACACCTTC.

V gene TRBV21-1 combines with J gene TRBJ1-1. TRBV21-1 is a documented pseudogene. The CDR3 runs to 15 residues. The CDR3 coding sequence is TGTGCCAGCAGCAAAGAGGCGGGGCGCAACACTGAAGCTTTCTTT. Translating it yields CASSKEAGRNTEAFF.

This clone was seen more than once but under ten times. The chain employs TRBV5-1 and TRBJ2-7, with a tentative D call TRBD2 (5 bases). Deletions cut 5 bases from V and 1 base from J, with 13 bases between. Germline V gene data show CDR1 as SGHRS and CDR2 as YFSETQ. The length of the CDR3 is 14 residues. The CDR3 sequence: CASSLQRASYEQYF. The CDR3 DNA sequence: TGCGCCAGCAGTTTGCAGAGGGCTTCCTACGAGCAGTACTTC.

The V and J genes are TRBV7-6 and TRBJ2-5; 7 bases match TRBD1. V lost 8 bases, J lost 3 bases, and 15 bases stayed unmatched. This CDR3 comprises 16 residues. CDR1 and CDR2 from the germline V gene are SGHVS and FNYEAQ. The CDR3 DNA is TGTGCCAGCCGGGGAGTACAGACAGGGTCTAAAGAGACCCAGTACTTC. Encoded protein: CASRGVQTGSKETQYF.

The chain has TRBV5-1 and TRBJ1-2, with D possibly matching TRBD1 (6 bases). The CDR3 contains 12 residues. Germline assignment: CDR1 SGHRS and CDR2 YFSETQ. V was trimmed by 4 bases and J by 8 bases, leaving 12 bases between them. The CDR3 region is CASSPPGDGYTF. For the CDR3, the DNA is TGCGCCAGCAGCCCCCCAGGGGACGGCTACACCTTC. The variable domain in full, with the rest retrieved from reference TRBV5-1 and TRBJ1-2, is KAGVTQTPRYLIKTRGQQVTLSCSPISGHRSVSWYQQTPGQGLQFLFEYFSETQRNKGNFPGRFSGRQFSNSRSEMNVSTLELGDSALYLCASSPPGDGYTFGSGTRLTVV.

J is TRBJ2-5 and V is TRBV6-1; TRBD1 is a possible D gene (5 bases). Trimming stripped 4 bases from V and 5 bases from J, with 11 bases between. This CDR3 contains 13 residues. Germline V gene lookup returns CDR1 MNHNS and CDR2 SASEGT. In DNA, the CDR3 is TGTGCCAGCAGTGGGGGCCTAGGGGAGACCCAGTACTTC. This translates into CASSGGLGETQYF.

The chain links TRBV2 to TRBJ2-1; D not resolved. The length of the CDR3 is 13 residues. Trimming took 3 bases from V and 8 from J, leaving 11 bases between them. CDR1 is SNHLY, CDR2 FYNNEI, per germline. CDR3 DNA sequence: TGTGCCAGCAGTGACCCCAGGTCTCATGAGCAGTTCTTC. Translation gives CASSDPRSHEQFF. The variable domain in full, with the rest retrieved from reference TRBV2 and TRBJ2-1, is EPEVTQTPSHQVTQMGQEVILRCVPISNHLYFYWYRQILGQKVEFLVSFYNNEISEKSEIFDDQFSVERPDGSNFTLKIRSTKLEDSAMYFCASSDPRSHEQFFGPGTRLTVL.

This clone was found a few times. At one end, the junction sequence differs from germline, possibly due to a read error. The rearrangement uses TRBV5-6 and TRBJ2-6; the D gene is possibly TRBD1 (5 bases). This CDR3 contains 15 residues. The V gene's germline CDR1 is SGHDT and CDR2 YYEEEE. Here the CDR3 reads CASSLGVSGANGLTF. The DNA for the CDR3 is TGTGCCAGCAGCTTGGGCGTCTCTGGGGCCAACGGCCTGACTTTC.

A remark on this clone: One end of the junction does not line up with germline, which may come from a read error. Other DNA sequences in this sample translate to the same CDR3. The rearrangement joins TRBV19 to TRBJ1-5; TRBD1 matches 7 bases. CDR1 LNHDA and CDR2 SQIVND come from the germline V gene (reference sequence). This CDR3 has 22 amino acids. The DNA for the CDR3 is TGTGCCAGCAGTATAGATCGGAAACGGTGGACAGGTCCCTCCGGGAGCAATCAGCCCCAGCATTTT. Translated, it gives CASSIDRKRWTGPSGSNQPQHF.